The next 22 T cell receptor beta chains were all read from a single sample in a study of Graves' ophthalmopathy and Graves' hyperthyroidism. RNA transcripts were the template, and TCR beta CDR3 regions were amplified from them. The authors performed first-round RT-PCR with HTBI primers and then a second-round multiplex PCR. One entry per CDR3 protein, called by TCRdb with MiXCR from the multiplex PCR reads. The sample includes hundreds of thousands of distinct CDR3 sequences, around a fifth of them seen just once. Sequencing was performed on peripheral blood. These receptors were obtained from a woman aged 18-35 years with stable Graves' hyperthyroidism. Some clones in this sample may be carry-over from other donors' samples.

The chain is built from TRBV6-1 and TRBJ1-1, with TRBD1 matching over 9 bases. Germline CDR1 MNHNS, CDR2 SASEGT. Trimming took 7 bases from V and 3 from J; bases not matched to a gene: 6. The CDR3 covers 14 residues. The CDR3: CASTRGQGYTEAFF. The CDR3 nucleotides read TGTGCCAGCACTCGCGGACAGGGGTACACTGAAGCTTTCTTT.

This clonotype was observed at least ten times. The CDR3, as DNA: TGTGCCAGCAGGGCAAGCGGGGGTCAACACCGGGAGCTGTTTTTT. It specifies CASRASGGQHRELFF. The chain employs TRBV12-3 or TRBV12-4 and TRBJ2-2, with 8 bases lining up with TRBD2. V lost 6 bases, J lost 9 bases, and 12 bases stayed unmatched. This CDR3 has 15 amino acids.

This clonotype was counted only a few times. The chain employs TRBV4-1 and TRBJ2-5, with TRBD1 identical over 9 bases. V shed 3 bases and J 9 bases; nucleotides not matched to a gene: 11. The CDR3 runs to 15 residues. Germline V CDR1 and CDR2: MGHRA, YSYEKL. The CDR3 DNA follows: TGCGCCAGCAGCCAGCCGGGACAGGGATCCTGGCCCCAGTACTTC. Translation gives CASSQPGQGSWPQYF.

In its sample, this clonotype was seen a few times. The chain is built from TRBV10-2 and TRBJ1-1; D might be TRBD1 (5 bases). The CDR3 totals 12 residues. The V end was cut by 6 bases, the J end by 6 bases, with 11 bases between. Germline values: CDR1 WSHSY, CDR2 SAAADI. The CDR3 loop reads CASRTGYSEAFF. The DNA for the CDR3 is TGCGCCAGCAGAACAGGATACTCTGAAGCTTTCTTT.

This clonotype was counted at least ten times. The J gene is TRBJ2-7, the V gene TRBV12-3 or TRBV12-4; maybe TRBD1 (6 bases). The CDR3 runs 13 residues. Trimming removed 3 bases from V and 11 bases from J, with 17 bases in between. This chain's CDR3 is CASSFGRAGEEYF. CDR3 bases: TGTGCCAGCAGTTTTGGCAGGGCAGGGGAAGAGTACTTC.

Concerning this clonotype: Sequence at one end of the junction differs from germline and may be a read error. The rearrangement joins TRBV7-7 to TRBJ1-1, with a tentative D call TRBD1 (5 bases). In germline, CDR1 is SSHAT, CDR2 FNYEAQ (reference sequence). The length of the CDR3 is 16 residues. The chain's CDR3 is CASSTPPTAMNTEAFF. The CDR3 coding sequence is TGTGCTAGCAGCACACCCCCGACAGCTATGAACACTGAAGCTTTCTTT.

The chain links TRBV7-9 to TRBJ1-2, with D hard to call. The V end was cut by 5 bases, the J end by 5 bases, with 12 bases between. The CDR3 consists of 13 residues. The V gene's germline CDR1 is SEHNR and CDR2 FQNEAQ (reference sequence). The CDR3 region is CASSLSDGYGYTF. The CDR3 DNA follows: TGTGCCAGCAGCCTCAGCGACGGTTATGGCTACACCTTC.

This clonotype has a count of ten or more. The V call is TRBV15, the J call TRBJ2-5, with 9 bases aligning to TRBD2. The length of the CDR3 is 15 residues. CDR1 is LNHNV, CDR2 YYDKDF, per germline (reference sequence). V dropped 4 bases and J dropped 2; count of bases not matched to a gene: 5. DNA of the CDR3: TGTGCCACCAGCAAGGGCGGGGGGGGTCAAGAGACCCAGTACTTC. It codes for CATSKGGGGQETQYF.

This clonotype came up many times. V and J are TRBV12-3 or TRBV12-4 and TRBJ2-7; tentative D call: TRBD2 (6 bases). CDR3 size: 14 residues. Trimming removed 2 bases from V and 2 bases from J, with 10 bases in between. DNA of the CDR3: TGTGCCAGCAGTTTAACCCCGGGGGCCTACGAGCAGTACTTC. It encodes CASSLTPGAYEQYF.

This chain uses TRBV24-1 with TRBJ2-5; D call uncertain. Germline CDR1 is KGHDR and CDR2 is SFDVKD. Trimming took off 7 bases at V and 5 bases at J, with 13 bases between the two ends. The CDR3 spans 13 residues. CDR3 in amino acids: CATRGSGDETQYF. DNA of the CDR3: TGTGCCACCAGAGGGTCGGGTGACGAGACCCAGTACTTC.

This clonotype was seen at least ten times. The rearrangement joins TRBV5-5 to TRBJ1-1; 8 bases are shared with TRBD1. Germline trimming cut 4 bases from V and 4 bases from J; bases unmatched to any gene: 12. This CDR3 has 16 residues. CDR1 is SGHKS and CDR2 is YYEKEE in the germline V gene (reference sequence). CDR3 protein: CASSRPDRDLATEAFF. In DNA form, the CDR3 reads TGTGCCAGCAGCCGCCCGGACAGGGATCTGGCCACTGAAGCTTTCTTT.

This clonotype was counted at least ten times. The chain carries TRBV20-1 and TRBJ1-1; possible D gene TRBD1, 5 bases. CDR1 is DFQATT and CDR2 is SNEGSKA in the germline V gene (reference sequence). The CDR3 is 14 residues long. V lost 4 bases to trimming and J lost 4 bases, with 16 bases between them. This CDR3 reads CSATYRWGSTEAFF. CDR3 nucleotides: TGCAGTGCTACCTACAGGTGGGGGAGCACTGAAGCTTTCTTT.

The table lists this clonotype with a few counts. CDR3 sequence: CASSLGGTGGDGYTF. The CDR3 nucleotides read TGCGCCAGCAGCTTGGGGGGGACAGGGGGCGATGGCTACACCTTC. The chain links TRBV5-1 to TRBJ1-2; 12 bases match TRBD1. After removal of 0 bases from V and 6 bases from J, the junction contained 3 bases not matched to a gene. The CDR3 spans 15 residues. The germline gives CDR1 SGHRS, CDR2 YFSETQ.

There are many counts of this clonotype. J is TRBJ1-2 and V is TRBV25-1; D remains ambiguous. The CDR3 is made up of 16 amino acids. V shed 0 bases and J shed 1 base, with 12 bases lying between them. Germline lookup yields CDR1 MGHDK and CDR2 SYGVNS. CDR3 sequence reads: CASSEYVGVFNYGYTF. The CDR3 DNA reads TGTGCCAGCAGTGAATACGTCGGGGTATTTAACTATGGCTACACCTTC.

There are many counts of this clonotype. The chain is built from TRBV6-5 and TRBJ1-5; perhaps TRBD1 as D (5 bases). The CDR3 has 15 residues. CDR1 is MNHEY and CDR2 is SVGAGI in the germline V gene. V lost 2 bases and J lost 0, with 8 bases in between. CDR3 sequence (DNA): TGTGCCAGCAGTTACCGACAGAATAGCAATCAGCCCCAGCATTTT. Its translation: CASSYRQNSNQPQHF.

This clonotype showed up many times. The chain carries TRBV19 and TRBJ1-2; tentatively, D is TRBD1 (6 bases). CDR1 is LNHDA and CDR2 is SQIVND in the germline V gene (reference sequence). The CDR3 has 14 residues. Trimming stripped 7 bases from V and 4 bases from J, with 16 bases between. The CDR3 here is CASMGAGEAYGYTF. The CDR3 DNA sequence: TGTGCCAGTATGGGGGCAGGGGAGGCCTATGGCTACACCTTC. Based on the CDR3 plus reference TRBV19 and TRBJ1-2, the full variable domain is DGGITQSPKYLFRKEGQNVTLSCEQNLNHDAMYWYRQDPGQGLRLIYYSQIVNDFQKGDIAEGYSVSREKKESFPLTVTSAQKNPTAFYLCASMGAGEAYGYTFGSGTRLTVV.

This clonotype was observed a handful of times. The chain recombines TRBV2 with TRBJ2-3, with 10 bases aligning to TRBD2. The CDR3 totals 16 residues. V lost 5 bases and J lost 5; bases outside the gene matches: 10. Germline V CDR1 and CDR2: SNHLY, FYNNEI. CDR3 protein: CASSLNSGGFGDTQYF. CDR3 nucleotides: TGTGCCAGCAGTCTAAATAGCGGGGGGTTTGGAGATACGCAGTATTTT.

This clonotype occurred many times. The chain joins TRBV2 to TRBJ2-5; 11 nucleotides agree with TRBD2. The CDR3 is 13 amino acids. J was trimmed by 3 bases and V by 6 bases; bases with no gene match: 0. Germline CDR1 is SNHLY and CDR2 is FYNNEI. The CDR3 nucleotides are TGTGCCAGCAGGACTAGCGGGGAAGAGACCCAGTACTTC. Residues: CASRTSGEETQYF.

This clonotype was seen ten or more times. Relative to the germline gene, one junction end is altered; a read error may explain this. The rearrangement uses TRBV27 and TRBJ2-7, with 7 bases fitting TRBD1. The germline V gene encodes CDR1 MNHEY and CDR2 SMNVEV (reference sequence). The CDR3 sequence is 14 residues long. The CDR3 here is CASSLLDRVYGQYF. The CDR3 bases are TGTGCCAGCAGTTTACTTGACAGGGTCTACGGGCAGTACTTC.

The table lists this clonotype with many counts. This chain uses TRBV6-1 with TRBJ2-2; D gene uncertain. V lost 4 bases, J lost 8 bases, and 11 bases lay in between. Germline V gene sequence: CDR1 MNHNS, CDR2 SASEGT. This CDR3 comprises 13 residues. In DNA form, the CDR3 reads TGTGCCAGCAGTGCCAACGCGTTTGGGGAGCTGTTTTTT. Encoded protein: CASSANAFGELFF.

The CDR3 here is CASSLPTPPRAFF. The CDR3 region has the DNA TGTGCCAGCAGCTTACCGACCCCCCCCAGGGCTTTCTTT. The rearrangement joins TRBV7-9 to TRBJ1-1, with D unresolved. The germline V gene encodes CDR1 SEHNR and CDR2 FQNEAQ (reference sequence). Trimming removed 2 bases at V and 11 bases at J, with 15 bases between. CDR3 size: 13 residues. Full variable domain (remainder filled in from reference TRBV7-9 and TRBJ1-1): DTGVSQNPRHKITKRGQNVTFRCDPISEHNRLYWYRQTLGQGPEFLTYFQNEAQLEKSRLLSDRFSAERPKGSFSTLEIQRTEQGDSAMYLCASSLPTPPRAFFGQGTRLTVV.

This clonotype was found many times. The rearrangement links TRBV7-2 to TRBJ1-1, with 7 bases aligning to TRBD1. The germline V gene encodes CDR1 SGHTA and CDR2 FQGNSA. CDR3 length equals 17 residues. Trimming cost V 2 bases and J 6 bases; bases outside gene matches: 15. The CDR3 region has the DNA TGTGCCAGCAGCTTATCGGGATGGAGGGGACAGCGGTCTGAAGCTTTCTTT. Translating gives CASSLSGWRGQRSEAFF.